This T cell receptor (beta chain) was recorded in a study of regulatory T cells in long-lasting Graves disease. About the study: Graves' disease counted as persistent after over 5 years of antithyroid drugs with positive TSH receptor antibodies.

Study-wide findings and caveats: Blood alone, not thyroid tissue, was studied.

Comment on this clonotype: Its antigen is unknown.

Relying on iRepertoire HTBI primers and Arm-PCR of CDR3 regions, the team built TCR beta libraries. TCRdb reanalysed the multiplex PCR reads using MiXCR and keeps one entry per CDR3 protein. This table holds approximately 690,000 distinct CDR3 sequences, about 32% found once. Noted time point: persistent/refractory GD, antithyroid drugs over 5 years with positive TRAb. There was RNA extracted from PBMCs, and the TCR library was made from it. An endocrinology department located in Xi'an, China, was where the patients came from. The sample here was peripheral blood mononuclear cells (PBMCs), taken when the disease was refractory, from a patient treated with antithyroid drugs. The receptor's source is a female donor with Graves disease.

CDR3 sequence reads: CASSIDTQGLQPQHF. CDR3 in DNA: TGTGCCAGTAGTATAGATACGCAGGGGCTTCAGCCCCAGCATTTT. The genes are TRBV19 and TRBJ1-5; D might be TRBD1 (6 bases). Trimming removed 0 bases at V and 6 bases at J, with 12 bases between. Germline lookup yields CDR1 LNHDA and CDR2 SQIVND (reference sequence). The CDR3 sequence is 15 residues long.